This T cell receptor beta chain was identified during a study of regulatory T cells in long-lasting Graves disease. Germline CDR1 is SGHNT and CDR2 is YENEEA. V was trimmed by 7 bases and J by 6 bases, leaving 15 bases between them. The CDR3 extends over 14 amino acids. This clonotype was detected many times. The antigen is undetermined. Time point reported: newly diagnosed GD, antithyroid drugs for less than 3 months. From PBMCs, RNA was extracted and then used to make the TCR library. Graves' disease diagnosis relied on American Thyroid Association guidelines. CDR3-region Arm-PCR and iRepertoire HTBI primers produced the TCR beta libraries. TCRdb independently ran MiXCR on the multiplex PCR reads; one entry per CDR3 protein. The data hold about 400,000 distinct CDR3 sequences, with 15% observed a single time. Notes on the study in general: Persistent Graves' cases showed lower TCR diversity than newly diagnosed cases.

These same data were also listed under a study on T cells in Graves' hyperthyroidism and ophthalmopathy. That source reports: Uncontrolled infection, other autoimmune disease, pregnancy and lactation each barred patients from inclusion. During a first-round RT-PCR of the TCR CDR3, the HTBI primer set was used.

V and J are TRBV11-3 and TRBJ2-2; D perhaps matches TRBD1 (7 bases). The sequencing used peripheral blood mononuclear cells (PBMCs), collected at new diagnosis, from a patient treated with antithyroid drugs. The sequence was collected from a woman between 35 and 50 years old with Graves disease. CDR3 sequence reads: CASMGDREAGELFF. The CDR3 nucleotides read TGTGCCAGCATGGGTGACAGGGAGGCCGGGGAGCTGTTTTTT.